This TCR beta chain was observed in a study of PD-1 blockade in classical Hodgkin lymphoma. Trimming took 6 bases from V and 2 from J, leaving 10 bases between them. Germline V gene lookup returns CDR1 MDHEN and CDR2 SYDVKM. There are 13 residues in the CDR3. Stated time point: newly diagnosed, previously untreated cHL patient sample. Magnetic negative selection was used to purify CD4+ T cells from PBMCs that had been thawed. Investigators turned to newly diagnosed, untreated classical Hodgkin lymphoma PBMCs for comparison. Clones were sequenced by immunoSEQ multiplex PCR, and TCRdb holds only the in-frame ones, with some missing. Of under 35,000 clones listed, around 89% are singletons.

Sample: CD4+ T cells from blood. The J gene is TRBJ1-2, the V gene TRBV28; a possible D gene is TRBD1 (5 bases). This clonotype was sampled from a human donor with classical Hodgkin lymphoma. The CDR3 spells CASRPQGNYGYTF. In nucleotides, the CDR3 is TGTGCCAGCAGACCCCAGGGCAACTATGGCTACACCTTC.